These T cell receptor beta chains were read from a single sample in a study of shared clonotypes between healthy human individuals. Assay used: immunoSEQ multiplex PCR; TCRdb lists only in-frame clones, some missing. The top ten hold 0.6% to 0.7% of the sample, which has 900,000 to 1,200,000 clones, around 82% seen once. What was sequenced was memory CD4+ T cells from PBMCs. These receptors originate from a man younger than 35 in good health. Some clones in this sample may be carry-over from other donors' samples. The CDR3 runs from the conserved cysteine through the conserved F or W. The order of the fields is V gene, clone size, D gene, J gene, CDR3 DNA, CDR3 protein. A D gene is named only where the DNA matches it firmly. The size field is filled for only some rows; it gives once, few, many or a size class.

v_call: TRBV4-1
clone_size: -
d_call: -
j_call: TRBJ1-5
cdr3_nt: TGCGCCAGCAGCCCGCTGCCAGGGCAAGATCAGCCCCAGCATTTT
cdr3_aa: CASSPLPGQDQPQHF

v_call: TRBV19
clone_size: -
d_call: TRBD1
j_call: TRBJ2-2
cdr3_nt: TGTGCCAGTAGTATAGGGACAGGCAACACCGGGGAGCTGTTTTTT
cdr3_aa: CASSIGTGNTGELFF

v_call: TRBV6-1
clone_size: -
d_call: -
j_call: TRBJ1-2
cdr3_nt: TGTGCCAGCATCGGTACAGCCAACTATGGCTACACCTTC
cdr3_aa: CASIGTANYGYTF

v_call: TRBV12-5
clone_size: -
d_call: -
j_call: TRBJ2-5
cdr3_nt: TGTGCTAGTGGTTTGGGACCTCAAGAGACCCAGTACTTC
cdr3_aa: CASGLGPQETQYF

v_call: TRBV6-5
clone_size: -
d_call: TRBD2
j_call: TRBJ2-1
cdr3_nt: TGTGCCAGCAGGGGGGGACTAGCGGCCAATGAGCAGTTCTTC
cdr3_aa: CASRGGLAANEQFF

v_call: TRBV7-2
clone_size: -
d_call: -
j_call: TRBJ2-5
cdr3_nt: TGTGCCAGCAGCAAGATTTCAGAGACCCAGTACTTC
cdr3_aa: CASSKISETQYF

v_call: TRBV4-1
clone_size: -
d_call: -
j_call: TRBJ2-2
cdr3_nt: TGCGCCAGCAGCCAACCCGCGGGACTCTCGACTGGGGAGCTGTTTTTT
cdr3_aa: CASSQPAGLSTGELFF

v_call: TRBV10-3
clone_size: -
d_call: TRBD2
j_call: TRBJ2-5
cdr3_nt: TGTGCCATCAGTGACGGCGGGAGTGCAATGGAGACCCAGTACTTC
cdr3_aa: CAISDGGSAMETQYF

v_call: TRBV25-1
clone_size: -
d_call: TRBD2
j_call: TRBJ2-7
cdr3_nt: TGTGCCAGCAGACCGTCTAGCGGGAGGGCCCACGAGCAGTACTTC
cdr3_aa: CASRPSSGRAHEQYF

v_call: TRBV30
clone_size: -
d_call: -
j_call: TRBJ2-1
cdr3_nt: TGTGCCTGGAGAGGGGCTGTCAACAATGAGCAGTTCTTC
cdr3_aa: CAWRGAVNNEQFF

v_call: TRBV5-4
clone_size: -
d_call: -
j_call: TRBJ1-5
cdr3_nt: TGTGCCAGCAGAGCCCGGGACGGCTATCAGCCCCAGCATTTT
cdr3_aa: CASRARDGYQPQHF

v_call: TRBV5-4
clone_size: many
d_call: -
j_call: TRBJ2-3
cdr3_nt: TGTGCCAGCAGCTTCGGGGGAGGTTTCGATACGCAGTATTTT
cdr3_aa: CASSFGGGFDTQYF

v_call: TRBV11-2
clone_size: many
d_call: -
j_call: TRBJ2-2
cdr3_nt: TGTGCCAGCAGCCCCACTGCCATGGGGACCGGGGAGCTGTTTTTT
cdr3_aa: CASSPTAMGTGELFF

v_call: TRBV28
clone_size: few
d_call: -
j_call: TRBJ2-7
cdr3_nt: TGTGCCAGCAGTTTTACTCGGGGAGACACCTACGAGCAGTACTTC
cdr3_aa: CASSFTRGDTYEQYF

v_call: TRBV30
clone_size: -
d_call: -
j_call: TRBJ2-5
cdr3_nt: TGTGCCTGGAGTAATGGGGGCAGGGAGACCCAGTACTTC
cdr3_aa: CAWSNGGRETQYF

v_call: TRBV18
clone_size: many
d_call: -
j_call: TRBJ1-1
cdr3_nt: TGTGCCAGCTCACCACTGGACGGAAACACTGAAGCTTTCTTT
cdr3_aa: CASSPLDGNTEAFF

v_call: TRBV5-4
clone_size: -
d_call: TRBD1
j_call: TRBJ2-7
cdr3_nt: TGTGCCAGCAGCCCCCGGGACAGCTCCTACGAGCAGTACTTC
cdr3_aa: CASSPRDSSYEQYF

v_call: TRBV2
clone_size: -
d_call: TRBD2
j_call: TRBJ2-7
cdr3_nt: TGTGCCAGCAGTTACAAGCGGGAGGGCCTCGGGGAGCAGTACTTC
cdr3_aa: CASSYKREGLGEQYF

v_call: TRBV28
clone_size: -
d_call: -
j_call: TRBJ1-5
cdr3_nt: TGTGCCAGCAGCCTAAGACACCCCAATCAGCCCCAGCATTTT
cdr3_aa: CASSLRHPNQPQHF

v_call: TRBV9
clone_size: -
d_call: -
j_call: TRBJ1-5
cdr3_nt: TGTGCCAGCAGCGGTCCGGTTAGTCAGCCCCAGCATTTT
cdr3_aa: CASSGPVSQPQHF

v_call: TRBV10-2
clone_size: -
d_call: -
j_call: TRBJ1-2
cdr3_nt: TGCGCCAGCAGTGAGACAGGTTCTAACTATGGCTACACCTTC
cdr3_aa: CASSETGSNYGYTF

v_call: TRBV2
clone_size: -
d_call: -
j_call: TRBJ2-7
cdr3_nt: TGTGCCAGCAGTGAATGGGTCTATCGAAACGAGCAGTACTTC
cdr3_aa: CASSEWVYRNEQYF

v_call: TRBV6-4
clone_size: once
d_call: -
j_call: TRBJ1-5
cdr3_nt: TGTGCCAGCAGTGCGGCAGGGGATCAGCCCCAGCATTTT
cdr3_aa: CASSAAGDQPQHF

v_call: TRBV19
clone_size: few
d_call: -
j_call: TRBJ2-4
cdr3_nt: TGTGCCCTATTCCCGGGCCAGTCAGTTCTTCGAGCCAAAAACATTCAGTACTTC
cdr3_aa: CALFPGQSVLRAKNIQYF

v_call: TRBV5-4
clone_size: -
d_call: -
j_call: TRBJ2-7
cdr3_nt: TGTGCCAGCAGCCCCGCTGGGGGTTCTGCCGAGCAGTACTTC
cdr3_aa: CASSPAGGSAEQYF

v_call: TRBV1
clone_size: -
d_call: -
j_call: TRBJ2-4
cdr3_nt: TGCACCAGCAGCCCCCTGACAGGGGGCTTGGGGAACATTCAGTACTTC
cdr3_aa: CTSSPLTGGLGNIQYF

v_call: TRBV5-4
clone_size: -
d_call: TRBD2
j_call: TRBJ2-2
cdr3_nt: TGTGCCAGCAGCCGGACTAGCGGGACCGGCACCGGGGAGCTGTTTTTT
cdr3_aa: CASSRTSGTGTGELFF

v_call: TRBV5-1
clone_size: -
d_call: TRBD2
j_call: TRBJ2-5
cdr3_nt: TGCGCCAGCAGCTTGACCGGGAGGGCCGGGGAGACCCAGTACTTC
cdr3_aa: CASSLTGRAGETQYF

v_call: TRBV19
clone_size: -
d_call: TRBD1
j_call: TRBJ1-2
cdr3_nt: TGTGCCAGTACCCCCCTTCAGGGGGCAACTGGCTACACCTTC
cdr3_aa: CASTPLQGATGYTF

v_call: TRBV19
clone_size: few
d_call: TRBD1
j_call: TRBJ2-7
cdr3_nt: TGTGCCAGTAGTATAGGGGACAGATTCTACGAGCAGTACTTC
cdr3_aa: CASSIGDRFYEQYF

v_call: TRBV6-1
clone_size: once
d_call: -
j_call: TRBJ2-3
cdr3_nt: TGTGCCAGCAGAGAAGTGGCGGTTGACGATACGCAGTATTTT
cdr3_aa: CASREVAVDDTQYF

v_call: TRBV27
clone_size: once
d_call: TRBD2
j_call: TRBJ2-1
cdr3_nt: TGTGCCAGCAGCCGGTTGGCGGGAGGCTACAATGAGCAGTTCTTC
cdr3_aa: CASSRLAGGYNEQFF

v_call: TRBV5-4
clone_size: -
d_call: -
j_call: TRBJ1-1
cdr3_nt: TGTGCCAGCAGCTTGGGCGGCCCAAACACTGAAGCTTTCTTT
cdr3_aa: CASSLGGPNTEAFF

v_call: TRBV10-1
clone_size: few
d_call: -
j_call: TRBJ1-5
cdr3_nt: TGCGCCAGAGTTTTATTCCCCCCCGTGGATTTT
cdr3_aa: CARVLFPPVDF

v_call: TRBV4-1
clone_size: -
d_call: TRBD1
j_call: TRBJ2-7
cdr3_nt: TGCGCCAGCAGCCAGGTGGACAGGGGGCGCTACGAGCAGTACTTC
cdr3_aa: CASSQVDRGRYEQYF

v_call: TRBV9
clone_size: -
d_call: TRBD2
j_call: TRBJ2-3
cdr3_nt: TGTGCCAGCAGCGCCAGGACTAGCGGAAAGACAGATACGCAGTATTTT
cdr3_aa: CASSARTSGKTDTQYF

v_call: TRBV21-1
clone_size: -
d_call: -
j_call: TRBJ2-7
cdr3_nt: TGTGCCAGCAGCTCCCGTCAGAGTTCATACGAGCAGTACTTC
cdr3_aa: CASSSRQSSYEQYF

v_call: TRBV4-3
clone_size: -
d_call: -
j_call: TRBJ1-3
cdr3_nt: TGCGCCAGCAGCCAAGATTTTAGGGTTAGCTCTGGAAACACCATATATTTT
cdr3_aa: CASSQDFRVSSGNTIYF

v_call: TRBV2
clone_size: few
d_call: TRBD2
j_call: TRBJ2-3
cdr3_nt: TGTGCCAGCAGTCGGGAGGGCCTTAGCACAGATACGCAGTATTTT
cdr3_aa: CASSREGLSTDTQYF

v_call: TRBV28
clone_size: few
d_call: -
j_call: TRBJ2-2
cdr3_nt: TGTGCCGGTTCGACTATCAACACCGGGGAGCTGTTTTTT
cdr3_aa: CAGSTINTGELFF

v_call: TRBV5-4
clone_size: -
d_call: -
j_call: TRBJ2-5
cdr3_nt: TGTGCCAGCAGCTTGGCCCAGGGACAAGAGACCCAGTACTTC
cdr3_aa: CASSLAQGQETQYF

v_call: TRBV7-2
clone_size: many
d_call: -
j_call: TRBJ1-1
cdr3_nt: TGTGCCAGCAGCTTAGGAGTCACCGAGGGGGGTGAAGCTTTCTTT
cdr3_aa: CASSLGVTEGGEAFF

v_call: TRBV6-5
clone_size: -
d_call: TRBD2
j_call: TRBJ2-7
cdr3_nt: TGTGCCAGCAGTTACGGGGGGGACTTTTACGAGCAGTACTTC
cdr3_aa: CASSYGGDFYEQYF

v_call: TRBV7-9
clone_size: -
d_call: -
j_call: TRBJ2-3
cdr3_nt: TGTGCCAGCAGCTTGGGTAAGGGCACAGATACGCAGTATTTT
cdr3_aa: CASSLGKGTDTQYF

v_call: TRBV2
clone_size: -
d_call: TRBD1
j_call: TRBJ2-3
cdr3_nt: TGTGCCAGCAGTGAAGGACAGGGTACAGATACGCAGTATTTT
cdr3_aa: CASSEGQGTDTQYF

v_call: TRBV7-9
clone_size: few
d_call: -
j_call: TRBJ1-5
cdr3_nt: TGTGCCAGCAGCCCCGGTGGTGGCAATCAGCCCCAGCATTTT
cdr3_aa: CASSPGGGNQPQHF

v_call: TRBV7-3
clone_size: -
d_call: TRBD2
j_call: TRBJ2-1
cdr3_nt: TGTGCCAGCAGCTTCTGGACTAGCGTGGAGGTGGGGTACAATGAGCAGTTCTTC
cdr3_aa: CASSFWTSVEVGYNEQFF

v_call: TRBV18
clone_size: -
d_call: -
j_call: TRBJ1-2
cdr3_nt: TGTGCCAGCTCACCCCGAGGAGACTCTAACTATGGCTACACCTTC
cdr3_aa: CASSPRGDSNYGYTF

v_call: TRBV10-2
clone_size: -
d_call: -
j_call: TRBJ2-7
cdr3_nt: TGCGCCAGCAGCGGGCAGGGGGGGGCCTACGAGCAGTACTTC
cdr3_aa: CASSGQGGAYEQYF

v_call: TRBV11-3
clone_size: -
d_call: TRBD1
j_call: TRBJ2-5
cdr3_nt: TGTGCCAGCAGCTCGACAGGGCCCATTGACTTC
cdr3_aa: CASSSTGPIDF

v_call: TRBV5-1
clone_size: -
d_call: -
j_call: TRBJ2-7
cdr3_nt: TGCGCCAGCAGCCAAGGACTCCCGGGGGACGAGCAGTACTTC
cdr3_aa: CASSQGLPGDEQYF

v_call: TRBV11-2
clone_size: -
d_call: TRBD2
j_call: TRBJ2-1
cdr3_nt: TGTGCCAGCAGCTTAGTCAGAACGGGAGGCAATGAGCAGTTCTTC
cdr3_aa: CASSLVRTGGNEQFF

v_call: TRBV5-1
clone_size: -
d_call: -
j_call: TRBJ2-3
cdr3_nt: TGCGCCAGCAGCTTGGCCCCGGGAGATACGCAGTATTTT
cdr3_aa: CASSLAPGDTQYF

v_call: TRBV7-9
clone_size: -
d_call: TRBD1
j_call: TRBJ1-5
cdr3_nt: TGTGCCAGCAGCTCCACCGGGACAGGTACCAATCAGCCCCGGCATTTT
cdr3_aa: CASSSTGTGTNQPRHF

v_call: TRBV10-1
clone_size: -
d_call: -
j_call: TRBJ2-5
cdr3_nt: TGCGCCAGCAGCACCGGACAGAGCGTAGAGACCCAGTACTTC
cdr3_aa: CASSTGQSVETQYF

v_call: TRBV9
clone_size: -
d_call: -
j_call: TRBJ1-1
cdr3_nt: TGTGCCAGCAGCCCGCAGAGGGGGAACACTGAAGCTTTCTTT
cdr3_aa: CASSPQRGNTEAFF

v_call: TRBV5-1
clone_size: -
d_call: -
j_call: TRBJ2-1
cdr3_nt: TGCGCCAGCAGCGCGGGGCTCGGGGAGCAGTTCTTC
cdr3_aa: CASSAGLGEQFF

v_call: TRBV11-3
clone_size: -
d_call: -
j_call: TRBJ2-7
cdr3_nt: TGTGCCAGCAGACGGCACGAGCAGTACTTC
cdr3_aa: CASRRHEQYF

v_call: TRBV5-1
clone_size: -
d_call: -
j_call: TRBJ2-1
cdr3_nt: TGCGCCAGCAGCTTGGCCTCTAGAAATGAGCAGTTCTTC
cdr3_aa: CASSLASRNEQFF

v_call: TRBV11-3
clone_size: -
d_call: TRBD2
j_call: TRBJ2-7
cdr3_nt: TGTGCCAGCAGCGATCGGACTAGCGGGAGACACGAGCAGTACTTC
cdr3_aa: CASSDRTSGRHEQYF